The 9 T cell receptor beta chains below all came from one sample that was sequenced in a study of T cells in localized non-small cell lung cancer (dated by TCRdb to 2018 to 2021). Library preparation was by the immunoSEQ multiplex PCR assay. TCRdb retrieved this table from immuneACCESS and kept in-frame rearrangements only. Not all clones are present; in checked studies, unresolved V genes account for under half, and no reason is known for the remainder. In this sample the table shows 40,000 or so clones, approximately 83% of which occur a single time. Together, the top ten hold almost 6.5% of the sample. The specimen comprised peripheral blood, sampled before any cancer treatment. These receptors were collected from a man aged 40-75 years with stage I lung adenocarcinoma.

The rearrangement links TRBV29-1 to TRBJ1-2; D is undetermined. CDR3 length equals 15 residues. Germline CDR1 reads SQVTM; CDR2 reads ANQGSEA. V was cut by 1 base and J by 0 bases, with 12 bases left in between. The CDR3 nucleotides read TGCAGCGTTGAAGGCGGCGACAAACCTAACTATGGCTACACCTTC. This sequence encodes CSVEGGDKPNYGYTF.

Note on this clone: Germline and junction disagree at one end, which may indicate a read error. The V call is TRBV7-2, the J call TRBJ2-7; 7 nucleotides match TRBD2. The CDR3 is 15 residues long. Per the germline V gene, CDR1 is SGHTA and CDR2 is FQGNSA. CDR3 sequence reads: CASSLAAPGPYEQYF. The DNA for the CDR3 is TGTGCCAGCAGCCTAGCGGCTCCTGGACCCTACGAGCAGTACTTC. Variable domain in full (rest from reference TRBV7-2 and TRBJ2-7): GAGVSQSPSNKVTEKGKDVELRCDPISGHTALYWYRQSLGQGLEFLIYFQGNSAPDKSGLPSDRFSAERTGGSVSTLTIQRTQQEDSAVYLCASSLAAPGPYEQYFGPGTRLTVT.

The rearrangement uses TRBV5-6 and TRBJ2-7; TRBD2 matches 9 bases. The CDR3 extends over 15 amino acids. The germline gives CDR1 SGHDT, CDR2 YYEEEE. J gave up 4 bases and V 0 bases, and 5 bases lay outside the gene matches. The CDR3 nucleotides are TGTGCCAGCAGCTTGGGCGCGGGAGGGCAATACGAGCAGTACTTC. This codes for CASSLGAGGQYEQYF.

The chain joins TRBV7-2 to TRBJ2-3; no definite D call. Looked up from germline, CDR1 is SGHTA and CDR2 is FQGNSA. The V and J ends lost 1 base and 6 bases respectively, with 11 bases between them. This CDR3 comprises 14 residues. The CDR3 DNA reads as TGTGCCAGCAGCTTAGAAAGGTTTTCGGATACGCAGTATTTT. This translates into CASSLERFSDTQYF.

The chain employs TRBV28 and TRBJ1-1, with 8 bases lining up with TRBD1. Germline CDR1 is MDHEN and CDR2 is SYDVKM. Losses at the gene ends were 6 bases for V and 3 bases for J; bases not matched to a gene: 9. This CDR3 is 15 amino acids long. The CDR3 sequence is CASSSPQGADTEAFF. Here the CDR3 DNA reads TGTGCCAGCAGCTCTCCGCAGGGGGCAGACACTGAAGCTTTCTTT.

The chain joins TRBV27 to TRBJ2-1, with TRBD2 matching over 9 bases. Per the germline V gene, CDR1 is MNHEY and CDR2 is SMNVEV (reference sequence). CDR3 length equals 16 residues. Losses at the gene ends were 0 bases for V and 5 bases for J; bases not matched to a gene: 5. The DNA for the CDR3 is TGTGCCAGCAGTTTATCGAGGCTAGCGGGAAACAATGAGCAGTTCTTC. Its translation is CASSLSRLAGNNEQFF.

V gene TRBV5-6 combines with J gene TRBJ2-7; 10 bases agree with TRBD2. With 1 base clipped from V and 1 base from J, the junction kept 8 bases outside the gene matches. Germline CDR1 is SGHDT and CDR2 is YYEEEE. This CDR3 is 17 amino acids long. CDR3 DNA: TGTGCCAGCAGCTTGAATCTAGCGGGAGTACAATCCTACGAGCAGTACTTC. Translated: CASSLNLAGVQSYEQYF. Together with reference TRBV5-6 and TRBJ2-7, the CDR3 gives the full variable domain: DAGVTQSPTHLIKTRGQQVTLRCSPKSGHDTVSWYQQALGQGPQFIFQYYEEEERQRGNFPDRFSGHQFPNYSSELNVNALLLGDSALYLCASSLNLAGVQSYEQYFGPGTRLTVT.

The V gene is TRBV9, the J gene TRBJ2-7, with D possibly being TRBD1 (6 bases). The length of the CDR3 is 13 residues. Germline-derived CDR1 and CDR2 are SGDLS and YYNGEE. With 4 bases removed from V and 3 bases from J, the gap between germline ends came to 11 bases. In DNA form, the CDR3 reads TGTGCCAGCAGCCCAGGGGACCTCTACGAGCAGTACTTC. This sequence encodes CASSPGDLYEQYF.

The V call is TRBV5-6, the J call TRBJ2-7; D is undetermined. The CDR3 covers 13 residues. CDR1 SGHDT and CDR2 YYEEEE come from the germline V gene. With 4 bases removed from V and 2 bases from J, the gap between germline ends came to 10 bases. The CDR3 DNA follows: TGTGCCAGCAGCCCTTGGGATACCTACGAGCAGTACTTC. Translating gives CASSPWDTYEQYF.